This T cell receptor beta chain was captured in a study of beta chain features in type 1 diabetes (dated by TCRdb to 2016 to 2019). Background for the entire study: Mean age, gender distribution, total cell number and subset yield did not differ between patients and healthy donors. Across all samples, some 100,000,000 sorted cells were examined, and cell number per subset correlated strongly with RNA yield. In the study, recently diagnosed type 1 diabetes patients and matched healthy donors were compared on the TCRB repertoires of their sorted circulating CD4+ T cell subsets. Naive and central memory subsets were obtained from all 30 or so donors, but regulatory and stem cell-like memory subsets were isolated from only 8 patients and roughly eight healthy donors.

For this chain, trimming is 3 bases at the V end and 15 bases at the J end, and the number of junction bases without a gene match is 19. CDR1 and CDR2 (SQVTM, ANQGSEA) derive from the germline V gene. From the cysteine through the phenylalanine, the CDR3 covers 16 amino acids. Here the CDR3 DNA is all that survives: 48 bases in frame from base 1. The High Capacity cDNA Reverse Transcription Kit was used to reverse transcribe all of the isolated RNA, meaning that expressed TCRB transcripts were what got sequenced. Deep immunoSEQ sequencing was applied to naive, central memory and regulatory T cell samples, giving an average of roughly 3.6 million total reads per sample. Sorted cells were lysed in RLT buffer and RNA was extracted with DNase-treated RNeasy Micro or Mini kits, depending on cell number. To prevent cross-contamination, every cell subset was processed on its own, while patient and healthy donor samples were processed together. The immunoSEQ multiplex PCR was used to amplify TCRB sequences from cDNA, generating 87-bp fragments that spanned the CDR3 region. The amplicons were sequenced using the Illumina HiSeq platform. The authors' analysis ran thus. Synthetic template baselines were used to correct PCR bias computationally, reads within Hamming distance 2 were collapsed, and singletons that could not be merged were discarded. Reads were aligned against IMGT so that V, D and J genes, CDR3 length and insertions or deletions at six rearrangement sites could be assigned. Within each subset, clonotype counts were normalized to sorted cell number, and only after that were true diversity and Gini coefficients computed with the tcR R package. The overlap coefficient, calculated on TCRB nucleotide sequences, was used to quantify repertoire sharing. TCRdb carries this immuneACCESS record with in-frame sequences only. Its versions omit some clonotypes, under half of them owing to an unresolved V gene in the studies checked, with the rest unexplained. V and J calls and clone size are as listed in that table; D and trimming were resolved from the DNA. Here the sample has nearly 350,000 clones; roughly 8% occur a single time. The ten largest clones take up more than 0.4% of the sample.

Each donor gave one peripheral blood draw, around 100 mL on average, collected into heparinised tubes. Using a panel that included CD45RO, CCR7, CD25, CD127, CD95 and CD27, naive, central memory, regulatory and stem cell-like memory CD4+ T cells were sorted on a BD FACSAria II. Purity was above 95% for every sorted population. PBMCs were isolated immediately by Lymphoprep density gradient centrifugation and stained directly without culture. So that batch effects would be minimized, each experiment stained and sorted samples in pairs, pairing one healthy donor with one patient. This clone was found a few times. Its antigen is still unknown. Qualities for individual bases were not recorded, and no much larger clone is one base off. The full study reports these points: Shorter templates might have been favored by PCR, but patient and control samples were amplified and corrected together, so both groups would have been affected equally by any skew. Naive, central memory and regulatory TCRB repertoires appeared to be more alike among patients than among healthy donors. Because cDNA rather than genomic DNA was sequenced, highly expressing activated cells could have been over-represented, although no difference in activation and CD3 levels was found between groups. HLA sub-analyses involved small numbers of individuals, so any influence of HLA type on TCRB rearrangement remained unresolved. In all four CD4+ subsets, TCRB CDR3 length was moderately but significantly shorter in type 1 diabetes patients. At VDJ recombination sites, type 1 diabetes patients had fewer insertions and more deleted nucleotides, which implies abnormalities in thymic rearrangement.

The sequencing input was central memory CD4+ T cells from blood. The sequence came from a woman aged 18-29 years in good health. The sequence links TRBV29-1 to TRBJ2-1; 11 bases in the junction line up with TRBD2. The encoded CDR3 is CSVDTPTSGSTKWRFF. At the DNA level, the sequence is TGCAGCGTTGATACCCCAACTAGCGGGAGTACCAAATGGCGGTTCTTC.